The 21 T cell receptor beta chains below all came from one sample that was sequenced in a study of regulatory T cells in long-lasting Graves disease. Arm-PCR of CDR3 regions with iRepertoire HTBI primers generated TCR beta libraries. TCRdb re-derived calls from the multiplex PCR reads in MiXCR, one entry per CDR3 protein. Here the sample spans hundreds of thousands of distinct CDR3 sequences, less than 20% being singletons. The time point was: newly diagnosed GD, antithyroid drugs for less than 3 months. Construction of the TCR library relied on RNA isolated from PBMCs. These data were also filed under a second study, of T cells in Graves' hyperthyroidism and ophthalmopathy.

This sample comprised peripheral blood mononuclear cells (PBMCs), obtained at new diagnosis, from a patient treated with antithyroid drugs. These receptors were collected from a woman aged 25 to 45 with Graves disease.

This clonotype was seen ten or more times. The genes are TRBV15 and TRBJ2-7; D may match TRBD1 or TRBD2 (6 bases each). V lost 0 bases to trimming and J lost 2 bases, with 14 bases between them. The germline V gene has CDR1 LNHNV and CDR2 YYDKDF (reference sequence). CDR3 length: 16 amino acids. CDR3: CATSRDRSGGTYEQYF. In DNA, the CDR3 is TGTGCCACCAGCAGAGATCGATCCGGGGGCACCTACGAGCAGTACTTC.

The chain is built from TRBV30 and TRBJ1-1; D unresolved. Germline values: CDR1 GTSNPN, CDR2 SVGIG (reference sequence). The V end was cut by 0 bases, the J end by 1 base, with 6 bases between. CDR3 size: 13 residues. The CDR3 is CAWSVVGNTEAFF. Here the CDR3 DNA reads TGTGCCTGGAGTGTTGTAGGGAACACTGAAGCTTTCTTT.

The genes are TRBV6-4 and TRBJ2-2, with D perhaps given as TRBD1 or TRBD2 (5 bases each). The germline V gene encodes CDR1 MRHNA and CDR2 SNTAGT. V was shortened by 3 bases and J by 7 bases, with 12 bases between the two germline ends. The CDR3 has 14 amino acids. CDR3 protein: CASSEGDGIGELFF. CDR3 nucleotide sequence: TGTGCCAGCAGTGAAGGGGACGGGATCGGGGAGCTGTTTTTT.

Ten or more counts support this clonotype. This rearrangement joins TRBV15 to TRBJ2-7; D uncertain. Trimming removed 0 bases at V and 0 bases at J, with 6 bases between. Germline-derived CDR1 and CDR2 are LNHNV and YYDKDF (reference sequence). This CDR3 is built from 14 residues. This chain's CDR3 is CATSRDHGSYEQYF. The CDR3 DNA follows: TGTGCCACCAGCAGAGATCATGGCTCCTACGAGCAGTACTTC.

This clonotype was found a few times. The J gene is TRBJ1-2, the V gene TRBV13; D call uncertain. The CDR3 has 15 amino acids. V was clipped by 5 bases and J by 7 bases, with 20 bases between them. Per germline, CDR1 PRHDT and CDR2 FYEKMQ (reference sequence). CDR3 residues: CASSTPTAWHGGYTF. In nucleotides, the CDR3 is TGTGCCAGCAGCACCCCTACCGCCTGGCATGGTGGCTACACCTTC.

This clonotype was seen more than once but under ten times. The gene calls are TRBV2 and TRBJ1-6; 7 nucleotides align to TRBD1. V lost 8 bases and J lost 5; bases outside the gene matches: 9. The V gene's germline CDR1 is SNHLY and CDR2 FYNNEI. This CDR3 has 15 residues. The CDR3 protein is CASVVRGQNNSPLHF. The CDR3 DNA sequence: TGTGCCAGCGTCGTGAGGGGGCAGAATAATTCACCCCTCCACTTT.

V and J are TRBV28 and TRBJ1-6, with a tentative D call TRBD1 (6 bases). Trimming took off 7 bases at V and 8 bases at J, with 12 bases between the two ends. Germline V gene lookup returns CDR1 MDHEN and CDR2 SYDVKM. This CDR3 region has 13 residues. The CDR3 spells CASTLTGDSPLHF. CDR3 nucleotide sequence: TGTGCCAGCACCCTGACAGGCGATTCACCCCTCCACTTT. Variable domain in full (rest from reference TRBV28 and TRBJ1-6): DVKVTQSSRYLVKRTGEKVFLECVQDMDHENMFWYRQDPGLGLRLIYFSYDVKMKEKGDIPEGYSVSREKKERFSLILESASTNQTSMYLCASTLTGDSPLHFGNGTRLTVT.

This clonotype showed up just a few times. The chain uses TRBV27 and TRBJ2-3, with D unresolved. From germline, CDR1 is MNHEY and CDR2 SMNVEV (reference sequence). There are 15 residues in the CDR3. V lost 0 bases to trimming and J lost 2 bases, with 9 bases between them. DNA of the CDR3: TGTGCCAGCAGTTTATCCACAGTGCCCACAGATACGCAGTATTTT. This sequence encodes CASSLSTVPTDTQYF.

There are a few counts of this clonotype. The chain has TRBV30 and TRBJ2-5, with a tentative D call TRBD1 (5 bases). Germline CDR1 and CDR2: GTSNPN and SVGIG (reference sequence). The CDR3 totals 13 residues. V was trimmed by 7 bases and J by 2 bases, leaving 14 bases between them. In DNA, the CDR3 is TGTGCCTCCTCAGGGAAACTTCAAGAGACCCAGTACTTC. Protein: CASSGKLQETQYF.

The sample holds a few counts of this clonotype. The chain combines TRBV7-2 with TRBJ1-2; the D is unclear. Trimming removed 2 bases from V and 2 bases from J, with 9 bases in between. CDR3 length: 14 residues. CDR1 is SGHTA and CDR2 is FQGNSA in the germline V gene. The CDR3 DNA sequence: TGTGCCAGCAGCTTAAACTTAGGGAACTATGGCTACACCTTC. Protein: CASSLNLGNYGYTF.

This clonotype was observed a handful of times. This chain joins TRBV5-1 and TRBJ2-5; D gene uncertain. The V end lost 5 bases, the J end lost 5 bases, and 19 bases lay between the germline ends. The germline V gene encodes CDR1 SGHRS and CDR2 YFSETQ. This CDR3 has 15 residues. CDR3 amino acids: CASSFGADPWETQYF. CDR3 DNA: TGCGCCAGCAGTTTCGGCGCAGATCCTTGGGAGACCCAGTACTTC.

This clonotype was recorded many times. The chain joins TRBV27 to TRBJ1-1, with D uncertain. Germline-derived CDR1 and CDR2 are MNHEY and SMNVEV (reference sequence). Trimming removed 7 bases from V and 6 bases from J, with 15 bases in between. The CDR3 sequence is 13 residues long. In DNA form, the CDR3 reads TGTGCCAGCACTCCATGGGTAGGCGCTGAAGCTTTCTTT. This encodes CASTPWVGAEAFF.

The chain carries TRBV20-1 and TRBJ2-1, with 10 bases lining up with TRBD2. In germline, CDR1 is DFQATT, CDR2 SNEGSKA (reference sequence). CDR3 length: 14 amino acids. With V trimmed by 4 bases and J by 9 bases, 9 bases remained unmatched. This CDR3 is CSAKALAGATEQFF. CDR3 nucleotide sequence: TGCAGTGCTAAAGCTCTAGCGGGAGCTACTGAGCAGTTCTTC.

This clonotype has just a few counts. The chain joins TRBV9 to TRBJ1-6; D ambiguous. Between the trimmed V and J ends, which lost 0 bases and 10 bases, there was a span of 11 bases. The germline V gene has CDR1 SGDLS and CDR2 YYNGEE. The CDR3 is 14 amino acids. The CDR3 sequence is CASSVGGKRSPLHF. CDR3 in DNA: TGTGCCAGCAGCGTAGGTGGGAAACGATCACCCCTCCACTTT.

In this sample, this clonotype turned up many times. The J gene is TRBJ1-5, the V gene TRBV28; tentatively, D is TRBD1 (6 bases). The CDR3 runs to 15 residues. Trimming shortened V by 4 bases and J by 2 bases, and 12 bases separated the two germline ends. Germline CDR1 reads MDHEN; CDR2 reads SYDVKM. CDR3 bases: TGTGCCAGCAGTTCTGGGGGGCGCGGCAATCAGCCCCAGCATTTT. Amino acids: CASSSGGRGNQPQHF.

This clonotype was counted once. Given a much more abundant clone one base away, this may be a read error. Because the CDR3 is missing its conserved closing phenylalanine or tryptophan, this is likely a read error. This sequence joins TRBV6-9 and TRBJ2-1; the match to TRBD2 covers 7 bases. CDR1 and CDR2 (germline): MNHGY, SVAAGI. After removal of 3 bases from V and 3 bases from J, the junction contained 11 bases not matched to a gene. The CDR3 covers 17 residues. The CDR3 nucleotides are TGTGCCAGCAGTTACGTTCCGACGGGCGGGAGCTACAATGAGCAGTTCCTC. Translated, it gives CASSYVPTGGSYNEQFL.

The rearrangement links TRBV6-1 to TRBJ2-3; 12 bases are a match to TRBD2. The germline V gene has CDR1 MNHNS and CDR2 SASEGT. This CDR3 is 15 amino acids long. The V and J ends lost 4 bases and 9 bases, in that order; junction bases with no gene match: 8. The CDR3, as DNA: TGTGCCAGCAGTGCCGCCCTAGCGGGAGGGCAAACGCAGTATTTT. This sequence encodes CASSAALAGGQTQYF.

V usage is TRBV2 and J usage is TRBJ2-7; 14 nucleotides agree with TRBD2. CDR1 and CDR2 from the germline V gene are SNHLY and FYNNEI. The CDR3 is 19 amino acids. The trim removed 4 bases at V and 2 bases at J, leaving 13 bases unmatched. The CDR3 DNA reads TGTGCCAGCAGTGCCCAGACTAGCGGGAGGGTCTTTCGAACCTACGAGCAGTACTTC. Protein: CASSAQTSGRVFRTYEQYF.

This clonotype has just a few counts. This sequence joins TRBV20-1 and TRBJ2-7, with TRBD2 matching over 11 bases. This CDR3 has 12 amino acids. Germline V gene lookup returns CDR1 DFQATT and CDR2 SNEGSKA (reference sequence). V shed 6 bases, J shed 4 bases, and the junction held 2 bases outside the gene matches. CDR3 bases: TGCAGTGCGGGACTAGCGGAATACGAGCAGTACTTC. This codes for CSAGLAEYEQYF.

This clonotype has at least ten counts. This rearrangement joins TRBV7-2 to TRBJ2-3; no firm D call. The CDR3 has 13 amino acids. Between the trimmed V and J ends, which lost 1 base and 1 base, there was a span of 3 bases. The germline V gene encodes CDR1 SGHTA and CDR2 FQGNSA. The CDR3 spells CASSLVGTDTQYF. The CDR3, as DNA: TGTGCCAGCAGCTTAGTAGGCACAGATACGCAGTATTTT.

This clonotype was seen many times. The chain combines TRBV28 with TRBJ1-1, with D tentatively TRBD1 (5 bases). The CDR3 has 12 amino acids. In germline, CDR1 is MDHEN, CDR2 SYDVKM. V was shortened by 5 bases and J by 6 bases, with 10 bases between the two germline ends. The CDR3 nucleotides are TGTGCCAGCAGTCTCCGACAGCCTGAAGCTTTCTTT. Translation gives CASSLRQPEAFF.